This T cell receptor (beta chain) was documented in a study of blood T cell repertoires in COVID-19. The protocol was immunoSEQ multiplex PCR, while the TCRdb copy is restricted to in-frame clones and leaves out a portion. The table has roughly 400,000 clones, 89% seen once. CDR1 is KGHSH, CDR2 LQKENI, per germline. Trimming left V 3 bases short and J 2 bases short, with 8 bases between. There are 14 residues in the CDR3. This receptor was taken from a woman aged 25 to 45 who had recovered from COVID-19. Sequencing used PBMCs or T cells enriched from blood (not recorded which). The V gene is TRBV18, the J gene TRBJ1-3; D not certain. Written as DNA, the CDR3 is TGTGCCAGCTCACCTAGTCTGGCTGGAAACACCATATATTTT. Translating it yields CASSPSLAGNTIYF.